Sequencing of this TCR beta chain was carried out in a study of naive and memory T cell subsets. As for treatment: skin biopsy from PPD injection site in Mantoux-positive individual. A UMI-containing oligonucleotide was joined by 3' ligation to the TCR cDNA template. This clonotype was counted ten times or more. V lost 2 bases to trimming and J lost 9 bases, with 11 bases between them. Germline CDR1 and CDR2: MDHEN and SYDVKM. The CDR3 covers 12 residues. Amplification of ligated cDNA took four PCR rounds with SP2 and nested alpha and beta constant primers. From the UMI-ligation and nested PCR reads, TCRdb called clonotypes with MiXCR, one entry per CDR3 protein. This repertoire shows about 37,000 distinct CDR3 sequences, approximately 11% found once; its top ten account for almost 4%.

The V and J genes are TRBV28 and TRBJ2-7; D gene uncertain. The sequenced sample was skin, obtained from a tuberculin skin test site. This sequence originates from an adult in good health. In DNA form, the CDR3 reads TGTGCCAGCAGTTTAGACACGCCGTGGCAGTACTTC. Translating gives CASSLDTPWQYF.